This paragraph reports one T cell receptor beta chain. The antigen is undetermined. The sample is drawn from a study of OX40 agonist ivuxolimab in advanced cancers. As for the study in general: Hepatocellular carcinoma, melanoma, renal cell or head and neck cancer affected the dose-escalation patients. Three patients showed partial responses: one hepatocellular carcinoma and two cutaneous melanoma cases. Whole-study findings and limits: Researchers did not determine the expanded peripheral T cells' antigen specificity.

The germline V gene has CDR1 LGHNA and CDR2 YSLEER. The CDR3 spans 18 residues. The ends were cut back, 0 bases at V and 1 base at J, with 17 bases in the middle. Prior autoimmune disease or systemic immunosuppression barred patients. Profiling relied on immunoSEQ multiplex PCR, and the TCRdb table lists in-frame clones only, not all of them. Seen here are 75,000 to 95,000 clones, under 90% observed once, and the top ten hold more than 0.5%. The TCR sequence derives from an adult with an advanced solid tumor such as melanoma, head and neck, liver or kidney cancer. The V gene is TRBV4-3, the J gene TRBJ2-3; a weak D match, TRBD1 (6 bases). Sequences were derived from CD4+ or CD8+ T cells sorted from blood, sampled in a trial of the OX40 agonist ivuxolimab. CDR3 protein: CASSQDMYRARRTDTQYF. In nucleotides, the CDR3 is TGCGCCAGCAGCCAAGATATGTACAGGGCAAGACGCACAGATACGCAGTATTTT.